This TCR beta chain came from a study of beta chain features in type 1 diabetes. Findings of the study overall: People with Type 1 diabetes carried modestly yet significantly shorter TCRB CDR3s in all four CD4+ subsets. Naive, central memory and Treg TCRB repertoires appeared more alike in patients than in healthy donors.

Germline V gene data show CDR1 as ENHRY and CDR2 as SYGVKD. CDR3 length: 14 residues. J was trimmed by 4 bases and V by 6 bases; bases with no gene match: 5. Every isolated RNA sample was fully reverse transcribed, so sequencing captured expressed TCRB transcripts. Clones were sequenced by immunoSEQ multiplex PCR, and TCRdb holds only the in-frame ones, with some missing. The sample shows approximately 270,000 clones, 13% to 15% of them seen only once. As concerns this clone: Its antigen is still unknown.

The chain carries TRBV10-3 and TRBJ2-7; 11 nucleotides line up with TRBD1. The origin of this receptor is a man aged 30 to 45 with type 1 diabetes. The material sequenced was naive CD4+ T cells from blood. In nucleotides, the CDR3 is TGTGCCATCAGATCGGGACAGGGGGAGTACGAGCAGTACTTC. Translating gives CAIRSGQGEYEQYF.